This T cell receptor beta chain was sequenced in a study of T cell responses to AZD1222 COVID-19 vaccine. Note on this clone: Its antigen is not known.

Notes on the study in general: It was only 6 or 7 AZD1222 recipients who were seropositive at baseline. There were vaccine-associated CD4 TCRs across spike, dominant at 160-218 and 743-854. The sample set comprised mostly white British donors with more females, and clonal diversity was possibly underestimated.

In germline, CDR1 is SEHNR, CDR2 FQNEAQ (reference sequence). Trimming pared 3 bases from V and 6 bases from J, leaving 12 bases between. The CDR3 covers 14 residues. The assay was immunoSEQ multiplex PCR, and TCRdb's table has in-frame clones only and misses some. The table shows under 150,000 clones, with 70% to 90% occurring only once. This specimen was peripheral blood, taken on day 0 of MenACWY control vaccination. This receptor was taken from an adult in good health. The genes are TRBV7-9 and TRBJ2-1; D unclear. In DNA, the CDR3 is TGTGCCAGCAGCTTTAAGGTCCGAGGCAATGAGCAGTTCTTC. As protein: CASSFKVRGNEQFF.